Below are 14 T cell receptor beta chains sequenced from a single sample in a study of Ad26.COV2.S vaccination and SARS-CoV-2 variants. Repertoires were generated with immunoSEQ multiplex PCR, while TCRdb's copy carries only in-frame clones and drops some. The profile covers some 450,000 clones, with about nine tenths appearing a single time and more than 3.5% taken by the ten largest. Treatment noted: some 19 received Ad26.COV2.S at low or high dose, single or two shots; roughly 5 received placebo; per-sample allocation not given. Sampling occurred on day 63 after the first vaccine or placebo injection. The sequencing used peripheral blood, collected in a trial of Ad26.COV2.S vaccine versus placebo. These receptors originate from a person between 18 and 65 years old who received the Ad26.COV2.S COVID-19 vaccine or a placebo.

V gene TRBV20-1 combines with J gene TRBJ2-3; no reliable D call. Trimming stripped 3 bases from V and 3 bases from J, with 13 bases between. CDR3 size: 14 residues. Germline V gene lookup returns CDR1 DFQATT and CDR2 SNEGSKA (reference sequence). CDR3 region: CSASWAELTDTQYF. For the CDR3, the DNA is TGCAGTGCTAGTTGGGCGGAGTTGACAGATACGCAGTATTTT.

This chain connects TRBV29-1 to TRBJ2-1; D is ambiguous. V was shortened by 3 bases and J by 3 bases, with 0 bases between the two germline ends. The CDR3 extends over 10 amino acids. Germline values: CDR1 SQVTM, CDR2 ANQGSEA. The CDR3 here is CSVDYNEQFF. The CDR3 DNA is TGCAGCGTTGACTACAATGAGCAGTTCTTC.

The V and J genes are TRBV2 and TRBJ2-1; 9 nucleotides agree with TRBD2. Germline-derived CDR1 and CDR2 are SNHLY and FYNNEI. V was pared by 6 bases and J by 4 bases, with 7 bases of the junction left unmatched. This CDR3 has 15 residues. The CDR3 loop is CASRATSGGYNEQFF. The CDR3 nucleotides are TGTGCCAGCAGAGCGACTAGCGGAGGGTACAATGAGCAGTTCTTC.

This rearrangement joins TRBV4-1 to TRBJ2-3; tentative D call: TRBD2 (7 bases). CDR3 length: 21 amino acids. The V end lost 0 bases, the J end lost 4 bases, and 29 bases lay between the germline ends. Germline V gene lookup returns CDR1 MGHRA and CDR2 YSYEKL. The CDR3 region has the DNA TGCGCCAGCAGCCAAGAACTCTTTATTGCGGGAGAGGGAGGGGGGGCAGATACGCAGTATTTT. Amino acids: CASSQELFIAGEGGGADTQYF.

V and J are TRBV19 and TRBJ2-7; TRBD1 matches 7 bases. Per germline, CDR1 LNHDA and CDR2 SQIVND (reference sequence). Unmatched junction bases numbered 7, after V lost 5 bases and J lost 3 bases. This CDR3 region has 14 residues. CDR3 DNA: TGTGCCAGTAGTTATAGCCACAGGGGCTACGAGCAGTACTTC. Translation: CASSYSHRGYEQYF.

This clone was observed a single time. The J gene is TRBJ1-1, the V gene TRBV24-1; the D gene is possibly TRBD1 (5 bases). The CDR3 has 12 residues. CDR1 KGHDR and CDR2 SFDVKD come from the germline V gene. V gave up 6 bases and J gave up 1 base, with 5 bases separating them. The CDR3 is CATSTGNTEAFF. CDR3 bases: TGTGCCACCAGTACAGGGAACACTGAAGCTTTCTTT.

The chain is built from TRBV7-9 and TRBJ2-1, with 7 bases fitting TRBD2. The CDR3 contains 18 residues. Trimming at V came to 5 bases and at J to 2 bases, leaving 15 bases not matched to a gene. Per the germline V gene, CDR1 is SEHNR and CDR2 is FQNEAQ (reference sequence). CDR3 residues: CASSPYNLSGDPYNEQFF. In DNA form, the CDR3 reads TGTGCCAGCAGCCCTTACAACCTCAGCGGGGATCCCTACAATGAGCAGTTCTTC.

A single count supports this clone. The chain is built from TRBV19 and TRBJ2-5, with 9 bases that match TRBD2. This CDR3 has 15 residues. With V trimmed by 4 bases and J by 3 bases, 6 bases remained unmatched. Per germline, CDR1 LNHDA and CDR2 SQIVND (reference sequence). CDR3 DNA sequence: TGTGCCAGTAGTACTCTTAGCGGGAGCGAAGAGACCCAGTACTTC. Protein: CASSTLSGSEETQYF.

V usage is TRBV7-3 and J usage is TRBJ2-2; 12 positions agree with TRBD2. J gave up 6 bases and V 5 bases, and 7 bases lay outside the gene matches. The germline gives CDR1 SGHTA, CDR2 FQGTGA. The length of the CDR3 is 16 residues. Here the CDR3 DNA reads TGTGCCAGCAGCCGACGACTAGCGGGAGAGGCCGGGGAGCTGTTTTTT. This sequence encodes CASSRRLAGEAGELFF. Based on the CDR3 plus reference TRBV7-3 and TRBJ2-2, the full variable domain is GAGVSQTPSNKVTEKGKYVELRCDPISGHTALYWYRQSLGQGPEFLIYFQGTGAADDSGLPNDRFFAVRPEGSVSTLKIQRTERGDSAVYLCASSRRLAGEAGELFFGEGSRLTVL.

CDR3 coding DNA: TGTGCCAGCAGCCCACTGGGACAGCTCGTTTCTGAAGCTTTCTTT. Translated, it gives CASSPLGQLVSEAFF. This rearrangement joins TRBV5-5 to TRBJ1-1; TRBD1 matches 7 bases. Trimming cost V 4 bases and J 6 bases; bases outside gene matches: 12. The CDR3 spans 15 residues. Per germline, CDR1 SGHKS and CDR2 YYEKEE (reference sequence). Using reference TRBV5-5 and TRBJ1-1 for the parts outside the CDR3, the full variable domain is DAGVTQSPTHLIKTRGQQVTLRCSPISGHKSVSWYQQVLGQGPQFIFQYYEKEERGRGNFPDRFSARQFPNYSSELNVNALLLGDSALYLCASSPLGQLVSEAFFGQGTRLTVV.

The chain has TRBV28 and TRBJ1-3, with D possibly matching TRBD1 (6 bases). The CDR3 has 15 residues. Trimming shortened V by 3 bases and J by 2 bases, and 11 bases separated the two germline ends. Germline lookup yields CDR1 MDHEN and CDR2 SYDVKM. The CDR3 nucleotides are TGTGCCAGCAGTTTGGAACAGGGCACTGGAAACACCATATATTTT. Its protein is CASSLEQGTGNTIYF.

This chain joins TRBV9 and TRBJ1-2; a weak D match, TRBD1 (5 bases). The CDR3 loop spans 15 amino acids. Germline V gene lookup returns CDR1 SGDLS and CDR2 YYNGEE. Trimming shortened V by 0 bases and J by 4 bases, and 13 bases separated the two germline ends. CDR3 bases: TGTGCCAGCAGCGTAGAACAGGCACCCTCCTATGGCTACACCTTC. The encoded protein is CASSVEQAPSYGYTF.

The chain couples TRBV11-2 to TRBJ2-7; TRBD2 agrees at 12 bases. Per germline, CDR1 SGHAT and CDR2 FQNNGV. This CDR3 is built from 14 residues. The trim removed 4 bases at V and 4 bases at J, leaving 2 bases unmatched. The CDR3 DNA follows: TGTGCCAGCAGCTCGACTAGCGGGAGATACGAGCAGTACTTC. It specifies CASSSTSGRYEQYF.

The rearrangement joins TRBV10-3 to TRBJ2-3; TRBD1 aligns across 8 bases. V shed 6 bases and J 6 bases; nucleotides not matched to a gene: 17. Germline V gives CDR1 ENHRY, CDR2 SYGVKD. The CDR3 covers 17 residues. DNA of the CDR3: TGTGCCATCAGAGTGAACGGGGGACAGGAGACTATCGATACGCAGTATTTT. This gives the protein CAIRVNGGQETIDTQYF.